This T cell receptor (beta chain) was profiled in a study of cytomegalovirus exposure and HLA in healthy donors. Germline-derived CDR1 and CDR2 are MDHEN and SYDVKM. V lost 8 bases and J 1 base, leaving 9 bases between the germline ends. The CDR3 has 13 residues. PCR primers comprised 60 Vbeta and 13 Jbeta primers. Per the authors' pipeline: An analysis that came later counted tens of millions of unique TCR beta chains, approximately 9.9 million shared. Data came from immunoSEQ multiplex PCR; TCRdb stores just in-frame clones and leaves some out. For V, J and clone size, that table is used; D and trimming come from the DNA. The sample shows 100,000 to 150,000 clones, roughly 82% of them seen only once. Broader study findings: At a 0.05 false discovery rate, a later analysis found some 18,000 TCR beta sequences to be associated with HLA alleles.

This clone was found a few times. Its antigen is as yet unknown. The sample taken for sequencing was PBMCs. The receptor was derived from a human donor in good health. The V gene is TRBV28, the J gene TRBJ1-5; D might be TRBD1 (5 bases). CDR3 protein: CASQRQSNQPQHF. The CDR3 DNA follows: TGTGCCAGCCAGAGACAGAGCAATCAGCCCCAGCATTTT.